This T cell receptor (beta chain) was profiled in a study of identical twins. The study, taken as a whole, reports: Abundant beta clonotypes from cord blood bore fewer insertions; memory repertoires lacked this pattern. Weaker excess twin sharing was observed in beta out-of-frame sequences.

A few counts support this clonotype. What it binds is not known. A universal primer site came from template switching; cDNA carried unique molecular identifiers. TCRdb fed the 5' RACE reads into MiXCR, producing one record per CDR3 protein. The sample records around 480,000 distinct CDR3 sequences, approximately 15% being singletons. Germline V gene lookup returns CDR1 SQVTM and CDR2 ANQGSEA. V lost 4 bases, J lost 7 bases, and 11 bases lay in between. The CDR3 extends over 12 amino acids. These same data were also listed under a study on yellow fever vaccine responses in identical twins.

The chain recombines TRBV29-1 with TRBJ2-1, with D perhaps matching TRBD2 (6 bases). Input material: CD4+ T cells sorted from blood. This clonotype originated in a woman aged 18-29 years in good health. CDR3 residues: CSVAEGPNEQFF. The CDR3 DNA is TGCAGCGTTGCGGAGGGGCCGAATGAGCAGTTCTTC.